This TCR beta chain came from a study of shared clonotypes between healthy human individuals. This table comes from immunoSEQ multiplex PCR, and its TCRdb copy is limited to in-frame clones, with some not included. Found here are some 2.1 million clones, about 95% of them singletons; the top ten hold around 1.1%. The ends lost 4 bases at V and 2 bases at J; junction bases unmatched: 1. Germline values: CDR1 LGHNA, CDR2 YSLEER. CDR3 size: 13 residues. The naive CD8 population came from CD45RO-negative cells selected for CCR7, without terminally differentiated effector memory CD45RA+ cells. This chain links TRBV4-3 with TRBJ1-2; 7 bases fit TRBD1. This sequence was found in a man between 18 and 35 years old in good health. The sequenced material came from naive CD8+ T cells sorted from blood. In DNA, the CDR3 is TGCGCCAGCAGCCCGGGACAGAACTATGGCTACACCTTC. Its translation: CASSPGQNYGYTF.